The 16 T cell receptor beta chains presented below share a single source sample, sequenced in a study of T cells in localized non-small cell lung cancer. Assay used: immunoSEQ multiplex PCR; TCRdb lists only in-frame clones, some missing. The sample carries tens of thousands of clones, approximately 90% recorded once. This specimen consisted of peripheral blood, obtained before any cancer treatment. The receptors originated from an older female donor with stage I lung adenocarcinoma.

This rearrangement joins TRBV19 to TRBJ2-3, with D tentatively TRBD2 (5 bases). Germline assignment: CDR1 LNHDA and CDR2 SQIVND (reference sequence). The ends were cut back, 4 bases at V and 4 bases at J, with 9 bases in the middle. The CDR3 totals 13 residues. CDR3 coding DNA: TGTGCCAGTAGTAAACCCGGGGCAGATACGCAGTATTTT. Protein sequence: CASSKPGADTQYF.

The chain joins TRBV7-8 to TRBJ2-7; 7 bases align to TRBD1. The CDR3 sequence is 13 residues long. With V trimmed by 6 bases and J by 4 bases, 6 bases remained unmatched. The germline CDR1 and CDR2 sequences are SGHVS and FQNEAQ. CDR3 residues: CASRPTGKYEQYF. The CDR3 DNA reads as TGTGCCAGCAGACCGACAGGGAAATACGAGCAGTACTTC.

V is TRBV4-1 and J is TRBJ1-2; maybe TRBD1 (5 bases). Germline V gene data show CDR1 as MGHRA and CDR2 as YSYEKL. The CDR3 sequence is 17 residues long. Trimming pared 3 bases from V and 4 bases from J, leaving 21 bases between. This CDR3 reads CASSQDGDRGKVYGYTF. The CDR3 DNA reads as TGCGCCAGCAGCCAGGATGGGGATCGGGGGAAGGTCTATGGCTACACCTTC.

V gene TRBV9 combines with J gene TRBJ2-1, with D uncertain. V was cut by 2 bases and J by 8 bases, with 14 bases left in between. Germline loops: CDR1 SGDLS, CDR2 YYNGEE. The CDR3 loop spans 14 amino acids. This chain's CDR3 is CASSVQRQSDEQFF. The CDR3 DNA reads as TGTGCCAGCAGCGTCCAGAGGCAATCGGATGAGCAGTTCTTC.

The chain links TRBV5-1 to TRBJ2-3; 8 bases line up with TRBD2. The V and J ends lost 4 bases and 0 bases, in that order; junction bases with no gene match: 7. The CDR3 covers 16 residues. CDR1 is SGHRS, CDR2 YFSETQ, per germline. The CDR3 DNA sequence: TGCGCCAGCAGCCCGGACGGGGGGGGGAGCACAGATACGCAGTATTTT. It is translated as CASSPDGGGSTDTQYF.

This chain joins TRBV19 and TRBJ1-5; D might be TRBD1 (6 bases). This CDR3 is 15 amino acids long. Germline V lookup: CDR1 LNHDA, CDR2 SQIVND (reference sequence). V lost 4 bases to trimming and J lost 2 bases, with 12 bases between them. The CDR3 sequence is CASSNTGMGNQPQHF. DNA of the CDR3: TGTGCCAGTAGTAACACAGGGATGGGCAATCAGCCCCAGCATTTT.

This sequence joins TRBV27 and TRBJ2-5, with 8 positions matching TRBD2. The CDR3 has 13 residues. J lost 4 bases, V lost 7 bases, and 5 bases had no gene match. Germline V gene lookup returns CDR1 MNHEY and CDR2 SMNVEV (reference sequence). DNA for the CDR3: TGTGCCAGCAACGGCGGGACTAGAGAGACCCAGTACTTC. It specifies CASNGGTRETQYF.

The CDR3 sequence: CASRLTGFYGYTF. CDR3 sequence (DNA): TGTGCCAGCAGACTGACAGGGTTCTATGGCTACACCTTC. The chain uses TRBV6-5 and TRBJ1-2; TRBD1 matches 7 bases. J lost 4 bases, V lost 6 bases, and 5 bases had no gene match. Germline V gene sequence: CDR1 MNHEY, CDR2 SVGAGI. The CDR3 spans 13 residues.

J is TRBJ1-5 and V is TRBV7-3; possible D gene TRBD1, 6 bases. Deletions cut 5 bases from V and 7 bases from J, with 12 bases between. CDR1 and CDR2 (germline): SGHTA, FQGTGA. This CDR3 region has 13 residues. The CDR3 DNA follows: TGTGCCAGCAGCCTCCGGGACAACCAGCCCCAGCATTTT. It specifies CASSLRDNQPQHF.

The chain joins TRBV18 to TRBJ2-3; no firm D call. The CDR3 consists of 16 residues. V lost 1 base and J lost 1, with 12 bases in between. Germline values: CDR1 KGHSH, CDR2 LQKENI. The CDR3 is CASSPLCIRRTDTQYF. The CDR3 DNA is TGTGCCAGCTCACCACTTTGTATTCGGCGCACAGATACGCAGTATTTT.

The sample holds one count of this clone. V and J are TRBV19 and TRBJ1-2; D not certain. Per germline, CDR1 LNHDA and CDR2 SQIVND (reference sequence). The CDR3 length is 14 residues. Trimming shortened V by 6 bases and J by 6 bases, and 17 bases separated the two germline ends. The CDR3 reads CASSITDPRDGYTF. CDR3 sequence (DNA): TGTGCCAGTAGCATAACGGACCCTAGGGATGGCTACACCTTC.

CDR3 amino acids: CAQQRGGSEAFF. In nucleotides, the CDR3 is TGTGCCCAGCAAAGAGGGGGGTCTGAAGCTTTCTTT. This chain joins TRBV2 and TRBJ1-1; D possibly corresponds to TRBD1 (6 bases). V lost 11 bases, J lost 6 bases, and 16 bases lay in between. The CDR3 totals 12 residues. The germline gives CDR1 SNHLY, CDR2 FYNNEI. Based on the CDR3 plus reference TRBV2 and TRBJ1-1, the full variable domain is EPEVTQTPSHQVTQMGQEVILRCVPISNHLYFYWYRQILGQKVEFLVSFYNNEISEKSEIFDDQFSVERPDGSNFTLKIRSTKLEDSAMYFCAQQRGGSEAFFGQGTRLTVV.

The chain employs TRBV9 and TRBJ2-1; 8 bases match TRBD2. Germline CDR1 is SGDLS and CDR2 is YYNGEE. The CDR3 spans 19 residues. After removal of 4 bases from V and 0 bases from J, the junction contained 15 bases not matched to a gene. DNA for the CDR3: TGTGCCAGCAGCCCCTCTGAGAGGCGGGGGGCATACTCCTACAATGAGCAGTTCTTC. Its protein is CASSPSERRGAYSYNEQFF. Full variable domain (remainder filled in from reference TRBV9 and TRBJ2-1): DSGVTQTPKHLITATGQRVTLRCSPRSGDLSVYWYQQSLDQGLQFLIQYYNGEERAKGNILERFSAQQFPDLHSELNLSSLELGDSALYFCASSPSERRGAYSYNEQFFGPGTRLTVL.

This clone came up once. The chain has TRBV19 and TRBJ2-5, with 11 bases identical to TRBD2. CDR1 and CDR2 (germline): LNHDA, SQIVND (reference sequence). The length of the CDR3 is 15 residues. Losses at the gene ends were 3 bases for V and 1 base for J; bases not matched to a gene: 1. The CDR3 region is CASSILAGGQETQYF. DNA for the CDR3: TGTGCCAGTAGTATCCTAGCGGGGGGCCAAGAGACCCAGTACTTC.

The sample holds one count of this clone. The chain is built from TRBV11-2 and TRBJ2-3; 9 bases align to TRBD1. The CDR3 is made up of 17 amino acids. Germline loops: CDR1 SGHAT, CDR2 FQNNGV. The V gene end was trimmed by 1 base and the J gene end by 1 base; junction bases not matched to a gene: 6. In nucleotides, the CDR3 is TGTGCCAGCAGCTTAGGAGCCGGGACAGGGCGCACAGATACGCAGTATTTT. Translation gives CASSLGAGTGRTDTQYF.

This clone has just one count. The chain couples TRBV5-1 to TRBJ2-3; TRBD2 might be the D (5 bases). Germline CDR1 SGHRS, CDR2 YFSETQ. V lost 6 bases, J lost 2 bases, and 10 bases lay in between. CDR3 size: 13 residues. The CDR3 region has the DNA TGCGCCAGCAACGGGAAACACACAGATACGCAGTATTTT. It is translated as CASNGKHTDTQYF.